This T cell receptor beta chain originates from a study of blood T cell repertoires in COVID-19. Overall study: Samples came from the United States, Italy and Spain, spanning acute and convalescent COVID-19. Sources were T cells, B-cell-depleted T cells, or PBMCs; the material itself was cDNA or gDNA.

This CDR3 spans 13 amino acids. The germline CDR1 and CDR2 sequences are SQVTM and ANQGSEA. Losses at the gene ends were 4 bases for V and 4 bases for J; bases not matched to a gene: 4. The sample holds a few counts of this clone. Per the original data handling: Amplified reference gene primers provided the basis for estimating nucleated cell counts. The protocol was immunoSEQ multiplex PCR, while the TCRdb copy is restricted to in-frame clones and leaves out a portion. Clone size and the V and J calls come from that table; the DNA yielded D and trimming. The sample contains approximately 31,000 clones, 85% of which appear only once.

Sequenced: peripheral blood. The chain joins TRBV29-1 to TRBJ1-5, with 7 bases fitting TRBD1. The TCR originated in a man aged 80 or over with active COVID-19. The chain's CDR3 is CSVGQGRNQPQHF. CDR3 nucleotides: TGCAGCGTTGGACAGGGTAGGAATCAGCCCCAGCATTTT.